A selection of T cell receptor beta chains follows, all from one sample in a study of T-cell reconstitution after alpha-beta-depleted transplantation in children. TCRdb re-analysed the PCR reads in MiXCR, keeping a single row per CDR3 protein. The table has roughly 610,000 distinct CDR3 sequences, 10% to 13% seen once. Sequences were derived from PBMCs from the stem cell graft donor, sampled from the stem cell graft. Receptors were obtained from a human donor who donated a stem cell graft to a child with acute myeloid leukemia. Both conserved end residues are part of each CDR3. A D gene is named only where the DNA matches it firmly. Clone size is not always given. Where it is, it says once, few, many or a class for expanded clones.

size,J,V,D,DNA,CDR3
-,TRBJ2-7,TRBV6-1,TRBD2,TGTGCCAGCAGAGGGACTAGCGGGAATTCCTACGAGCAGTACTTC,CASRGTSGNSYEQYF
few,TRBJ1-6,TRBV9,-,TGTGCCAGCAGCGTAGGGGGGGTCGCCCCTAATTCACCCCTCCACTTT,CASSVGGVAPNSPLHF
-,TRBJ2-7,TRBV6-6,-,TGTGCCAGCGGTGGAGGGAAGGATGAGCAGTACTTC,CASGGGKDEQYF
few,TRBJ1-3,TRBV7-3,-,TGTGCCAGCAGCTTAACGGGCCACAGGGTGGGCTCTGGAAACACCATATATTTT,CASSLTGHRVGSGNTIYF
many,TRBJ2-5,TRBV12-5,TRBD2,TGTGCTAGTGGTCGAGGACTAGCGGGAGTTCCAGAGACCCAGTACTTC,CASGRGLAGVPETQYF
many,TRBJ1-1,TRBV20-1,-,TGCAGTGCTCTCGGCCCGGGGCAGACGAACACTGAAGCTTTCTTT,CSALGPGQTNTEAFF
many,TRBJ2-7,TRBV28,-,TGTGCCAGCAGTTTACCCGGTCCCTACGAGCAGTACTTC,CASSLPGPYEQYF
many,TRBJ2-5,TRBV9,TRBD2,TGTGCCAGCAGCGTAGGTCGTCCTAGCGGGAGGGAAGAGACCCAGTACTTC,CASSVGRPSGREETQYF
many,TRBJ2-7,TRBV6-1,TRBD1,TGTGCCAGCAGTAGACAGGGGGGGCCCTTCTTC,CASSRQGGPFF
few,TRBJ2-7,TRBV9,-,TGTGCCAGCAGCGTCGGGGGCGGAGACGGGGGGGAGCAGTACTTC,CASSVGGGDGGEQYF
few,TRBJ1-1,TRBV24-1,TRBD1,TGTGCCACCAGTGATCCCGGGACAGGGGGCAAAGCTTTCTTT,CATSDPGTGGKAFF
few,TRBJ2-5,TRBV27,-,TGTGCCAGCAGTTTATCGTGGCAAGAGACCCAGTACTTC,CASSLSWQETQYF
-,TRBJ2-1,TRBV9,TRBD2,TGTGCCAGCAGCACCAGCGGGAGCGCCTACAATGAGCAGTTCTTC,CASSTSGSAYNEQFF
-,TRBJ2-1,TRBV7-3,-,TGTGCCAGCAGCTTAACTGCACAGCGGGCCTACAATGAGCAGTTCTTC,CASSLTAQRAYNEQFF
few,TRBJ2-1,TRBV7-7,-,TGTGCTAGCAGGTGGGACCCCTGCAATGAGCAGTTCTTC,CASRWDPCNEQFF
-,TRBJ1-1,TRBV20-1,-,TGCAGTGCTAGAAGCAGGGCTAACACTGAAGCTTTCTTT,CSARSRANTEAFF
few,TRBJ1-5,TRBV19,TRBD1,TGTGCCAGTTACGTCGGACAGGGGCTAAGCAATCAGCCCCAGCATTTT,CASYVGQGLSNQPQHF
many,TRBJ1-2,TRBV3-1,-,TGTGCCAGCAGGGCAGGCTATGGCTACACCTTC,CASRAGYGYTF
-,TRBJ1-2,TRBV29-1,-,TGCAGCGTTGCCGGGACGGTCTATGGCTACACCTTC,CSVAGTVYGYTF
many,TRBJ2-7,TRBV19,TRBD2,TGTGCCAGTAGTATTTTGGCTAGCGGGGTCTACGAGCAGTACTTC,CASSILASGVYEQYF
many,TRBJ1-1,TRBV28,-,TGTGCCAGCAGTTTCCGGAAGAAAGCTTTCTTT,CASSFRKKAFF
many,TRBJ1-1,TRBV29-1,-,TGCAGCGTTGACGGGGGGAGGACTGAAGCTTTCTTT,CSVDGGRTEAFF
few,TRBJ2-1,TRBV20-1,TRBD2,TGCAGTGCTCCTAACGGGAGGACCTACAATGACGTGCAGTTCTTC,CSAPNGRTYNDVQFF
few,TRBJ2-7,TRBV6-2/TRBV6-3,-,TGTGCCAGCAGCCCCAGTGGGGGCCACTACGAGCAGTACTTC,CASSPSGGHYEQYF
few,TRBJ1-3,TRBV4-3,-,TGCGCCAGCAGCCAAGATATTGCTGGAAACACCATATATTTT,CASSQDIAGNTIYF
few,TRBJ2-5,TRBV5-1,-,TGCGCCAGCAGCCGAGGGGGATTTGGGGAGACCCAGTACTTC,CASSRGGFGETQYF
few,TRBJ2-1,TRBV30,TRBD2,TGTGCCTATGTGGGACTAGCGGGAGGCGAGCAGTTCTTC,CAYVGLAGGEQFF
many,TRBJ1-4,TRBV20-1,-,TGCAGTGCTCCAAGGGGTATTAGTGAAAAACTGTTTTTT,CSAPRGISEKLFF
many,TRBJ2-2,TRBV30,-,TGTGCCTGGAGTGACACCGGGGAGCTGTTTTTT,CAWSDTGELFF
few,TRBJ2-1,TRBV20-1,TRBD2,TGCAGTGCCCCCCGGACTAGCGGGAGGGTTGAGTACAATGAGCAGTTCTTC,CSAPRTSGRVEYNEQFF
many,TRBJ2-3,TRBV6-5,TRBD2,TGTGCCAGCAGTCGCGTTCGGACTAGCGGCACAGATACGCAGTATTTT,CASSRVRTSGTDTQYF